These T cell receptor beta chains were read from a single sample in a study of CD8+CD57+ T cells in acquired aplastic anemia. TCRdb reanalysed the reads using MiXCR and keeps one entry per CDR3 protein. Among 150,000 to 200,000 distinct CDR3 sequences listed, around 45% were seen once. Sequencing was performed on sorted CD4+, CD8+, or CD8+CD57+ T cells (not recorded which) from PBMCs. These receptors all come from a human donor in good health. The CDR3 runs from the conserved cysteine through the conserved F or W. D genes are given only for firm matches. Clone size is stated in some rows and not others, as once, few, many or a class when expanded.

d_call,j_call,v_call,clone_size,cdr3_nt,cdr3_aa
TRBD1,TRBJ2-7,TRBV5-4,NA,TGTGCCAGCAACTCGGGGCGACAGGGGACCAACGAGCAGTACTTC,CASNSGRQGTNEQYF
TRBD2,TRBJ2-5,TRBV7-3,many,TGTGCCAGCAGCAGAAGCGGGGGGGTGTCCGAGACCCAGTACTTC,CASSRSGGVSETQYF
NA,TRBJ2-3,TRBV6-1,NA,TGTGCCAGCAGTGCCCCCTGGGCAGGCTACACAGATACGCAGTATTTT,CASSAPWAGYTDTQYF
NA,TRBJ1-2,TRBV19,many,TGTGCCAGTAGTATACGTAACAGGGACTATGGCTACACCTTC,CASSIRNRDYGYTF
TRBD1,TRBJ1-5,TRBV19,NA,TGTGCCAGTAGTTGGGACAGCTATAGCAATCAGCCCCAGCATTTT,CASSWDSYSNQPQHF
NA,TRBJ1-2,TRBV11-2,NA,TGTGCCAGCAGCTTAACCGGAGGACGGACAGCTAACTATGGCTACACCTTC,CASSLTGGRTANYGYTF
NA,TRBJ1-2,TRBV29-1,NA,TGCAGCGTTGGGGGGTACTATGGCTACACCTTC,CSVGGYYGYTF
NA,TRBJ1-1,TRBV29-1,NA,TGCAGCGTTGTGTACACTGAAGCTTTCTTT,CSVVYTEAFF
NA,TRBJ1-3,TRBV6-1,many,TGTGCCAGCACTCGGCCGCTCGCCTCTGGAAACACCATATATTTT,CASTRPLASGNTIYF
TRBD2,TRBJ2-7,TRBV25-1,NA,TGTGCTAGACAAACATACGAGCGGGAGTATCCCCCCTACGAGCAGTACTTC,CARQTYEREYPPYEQYF
TRBD1,TRBJ1-2,TRBV10-3,NA,TGTGCCATCGGTGGAGGGGGCGGGCGCATTTATGGCTACACCTTC,CAIGGGGGRIYGYTF
NA,TRBJ2-7,TRBV10-3,NA,TGTACCATCAGGGAGTACACCTTGAACTACGAGCAGTACTTC,CTIREYTLNYEQYF
NA,TRBJ2-3,TRBV29-1,NA,TGCAGCTCAAACACAGATACGCAGTATTTT,CSSNTDTQYF
NA,TRBJ2-2,TRBV2,NA,TGTGCCAGCAGTGACAGACCAGGGACCGGGGAGCTGTTTTTT,CASSDRPGTGELFF
TRBD2,TRBJ2-2,TRBV7-3,many,TGTGCCAGCAGCGTACCAACTAGCGGGGGCACCGGGGAGCTGTTTTTT,CASSVPTSGGTGELFF
TRBD2,TRBJ2-3,TRBV25-1,NA,TGTGCCAGCAGTGATAGCGGGAGGGACACAGATACGCAGTATTTT,CASSDSGRDTDTQYF
TRBD1,TRBJ1-2,TRBV20-1,NA,TGCAGTGCTAGGGGACAGACCTATGGCTACACCTTC,CSARGQTYGYTF
NA,TRBJ2-2,TRBV6-1,NA,TGTGCCAGCATTACAGGGATCGGGGAGCTGTTTTTT,CASITGIGELFF